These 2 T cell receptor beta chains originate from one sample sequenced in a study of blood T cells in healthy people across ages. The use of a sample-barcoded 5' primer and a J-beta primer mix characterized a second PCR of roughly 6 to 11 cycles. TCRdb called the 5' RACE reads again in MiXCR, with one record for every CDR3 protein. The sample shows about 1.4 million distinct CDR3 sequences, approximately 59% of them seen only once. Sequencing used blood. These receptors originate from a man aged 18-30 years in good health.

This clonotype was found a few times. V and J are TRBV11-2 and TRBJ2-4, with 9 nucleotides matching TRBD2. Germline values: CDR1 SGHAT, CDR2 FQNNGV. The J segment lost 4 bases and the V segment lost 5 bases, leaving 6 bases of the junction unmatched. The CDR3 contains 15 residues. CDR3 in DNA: TGTGCCAGCAGCCCGCAGACTAGCGGAAAAAACATTCAGTACTTC. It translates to CASSPQTSGKNIQYF.

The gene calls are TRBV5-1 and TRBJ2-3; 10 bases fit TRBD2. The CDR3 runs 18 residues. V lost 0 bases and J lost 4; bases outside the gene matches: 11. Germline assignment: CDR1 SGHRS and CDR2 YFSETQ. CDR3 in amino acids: CASSLDPPGLALADTQYF. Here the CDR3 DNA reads TGCGCCAGCAGCTTGGATCCCCCGGGACTAGCGTTAGCAGATACGCAGTATTTT. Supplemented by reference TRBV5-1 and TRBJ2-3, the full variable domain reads KAGVTQTPRYLIKTRGQQVTLSCSPISGHRSVSWYQQTPGQGLQFLFEYFSETQRNKGNFPGRFSGRQFSNSRSEMNVSTLELGDSALYLCASSLDPPGLALADTQYFGPGTRLTVL.